Detailed here is one TCR beta chain. Participants were aged about 18 to 100 years from roughly 26 US areas. Measured with immunoSEQ multiplex PCR; TCRdb has only the in-frame clones, and not every one. The table lists about 240,000 clones, approximately 90% of them singletons. This sample was included in a study of blood T cell repertoires in COVID-19. Study in general: Sites across the United States, Italy and Spain contributed samples from acute and convalescent COVID-19. T cells, B-cell-depleted T cells, or PBMCs supplied cDNA or gDNA.

Per the germline V gene, CDR1 is LNHDA and CDR2 is SQIVND (reference sequence). The V end lost 5 bases, the J end lost 5 bases, and 14 bases lay between the germline ends. This CDR3 is built from 14 residues. The TCR comes from a woman under 40 who had recovered from COVID-19. Sequenced: PBMCs or T cells enriched from blood (not recorded which). The chain couples TRBV19 to TRBJ2-3, with a weak D call TRBD2 (5 bases). The CDR3 DNA sequence: TGTGCCAGTAGTTTGGGGAGACGGAGAGATACGCAGTATTTT. As protein: CASSLGRRRDTQYF.